The 27 T cell receptor beta chains below come from one sample, sequenced in a study of OX40 agonist ivuxolimab in advanced cancers. Assay: immunoSEQ multiplex PCR; the TCRdb copy retains only in-frame clones and omits some. The profile shows fewer than 100,000 clones, approximately 80% of them singletons. Sequencing was performed on CD4+ or CD8+ T cells sorted from blood, taken in a trial of the OX40 agonist ivuxolimab. The receptors were sampled from an adult with an advanced solid tumor such as melanoma, head and neck, liver or kidney cancer.

V and J are TRBV18 and TRBJ2-2, with 8 bases lining up with TRBD1. CDR3 length equals 16 residues. Germline CDR1 and CDR2: KGHSH and LQKENI. After removal of 4 bases from V and 4 bases from J, the junction contained 8 bases not matched to a gene. The CDR3 DNA follows: TGTGCCAGCTCACAATTCGGACAGGGAATCACCGGGGAGCTGTTTTTT. Protein product: CASSQFGQGITGELFF.

V and J are TRBV7-2 and TRBJ2-4; weak D call: TRBD1 (8 bases). This CDR3 has 14 amino acids. Germline V gene data show CDR1 as SGHTA and CDR2 as FQGNSA. Trimming stripped 4 bases from V and 8 bases from J, with 15 bases between. CDR3: CASSYQGAGDIQYF. DNA for the CDR3: TGTGCCAGCAGCTATCAGGGGGCGGGAGACATTCAGTACTTC.

This sequence joins TRBV15 and TRBJ2-1; 8 nucleotides align to TRBD1. The CDR3 length is 16 residues. Germline values: CDR1 LNHNV, CDR2 YYDKDF (reference sequence). Germline trimming cut 0 bases from V and 8 bases from J; bases unmatched to any gene: 9. Written as DNA, the CDR3 is TGTGCCACCAGCAGAGATAGACAGGGGTGGGTTGATGAGCAGTTCTTC. Translated: CATSRDRQGWVDEQFF.

The J gene is TRBJ2-1, the V gene TRBV30; the D is unclear. Trimming removed 0 bases from V and 4 bases from J, with 13 bases in between. The germline CDR1 and CDR2 sequences are GTSNPN and SVGIG (reference sequence). The CDR3 sequence is 15 residues long. CDR3 DNA sequence: TGTGCCTGGAGTGTGGATAGCAGCTATTACAATGAGCAGTTCTTC. Its translation is CAWSVDSSYYNEQFF.

This sequence joins TRBV28 and TRBJ1-2; 8 bases are a match to TRBD1. In germline, CDR1 is MDHEN, CDR2 SYDVKM. V shed 3 bases, J shed 3 bases, and the junction held 9 bases outside the gene matches. The CDR3 spans 16 residues. CDR3 DNA sequence: TGTGCCAGCAGTTTTCTGGGACAGGTTAATGACTATGGCTACACCTTC. Amino acids: CASSFLGQVNDYGYTF.

V and J are TRBV6-5 and TRBJ1-3; possible D gene TRBD1, 6 bases. V lost 6 bases, J lost 6 bases, and 15 bases lay in between. CDR3 length: 14 amino acids. Germline CDR1 reads MNHEY; CDR2 reads SVGAGI. This chain's CDR3 is CASSPGTLKNTIYF. CDR3 DNA: TGTGCCAGCAGCCCAGGGACACTAAAAAACACCATATATTTT.

The chain combines TRBV6-5 with TRBJ1-2; 7 bases match TRBD1. This CDR3 has 15 residues. The V gene's germline CDR1 is MNHEY and CDR2 SVGAGI. Trimming took 7 bases from V and 2 from J; bases not matched to a gene: 10. Here the CDR3 reads CASTNSGGLNYGYTF. CDR3 sequence (DNA): TGTGCCAGCACCAACTCAGGGGGGTTAAACTATGGCTACACCTTC.

The count of this clone is one. The chain employs TRBV19 and TRBJ1-1; D is ambiguous. The CDR3 sequence is 13 residues long. Germline-derived CDR1 and CDR2 are LNHDA and SQIVND (reference sequence). Trimming left V 1 base short and J 3 bases short, with 6 bases between. This CDR3 reads CASSIVGDTEAFF. CDR3 bases: TGTGCCAGTAGTATAGTCGGGGACACTGAAGCTTTCTTT. Supplemented by reference TRBV19 and TRBJ1-1, the full variable domain reads DGGITQSPKYLFRKEGQNVTLSCEQNLNHDAMYWYRQDPGQGLRLIYYSQIVNDFQKGDIAEGYSVSREKKESFPLTVTSAQKNPTAFYLCASSIVGDTEAFFGQGTRLTVV.

This chain links TRBV30 with TRBJ2-2; 14 positions match TRBD2. Germline trimming cut 5 bases from V and 5 bases from J; bases unmatched to any gene: 4. CDR1 and CDR2 from the germline V gene are GTSNPN and SVGIG (reference sequence). There are 15 residues in the CDR3. The CDR3 DNA reads TGTGCCTGGGATGGGACTAGCGGGAGAACCGGGGAGCTGTTTTTT. The encoded protein is CAWDGTSGRTGELFF. Full variable domain (rest looked up from reference TRBV30 and TRBJ2-2): SQTIHQWPATLVQPVGSPLSLECTVEGTSNPNLYWYRQAAGRGLQLLFYSVGIGQISSEVPQNLSASRPQDRQFILSSKKLLLSDSGFYLCAWDGTSGRTGELFFGEGSRLTVL.

The chain carries TRBV5-1 and TRBJ1-4; 7 bases agree with TRBD1. Unmatched junction bases numbered 13, after V lost 4 bases and J lost 7 bases. The CDR3 loop spans 16 amino acids. Per germline, CDR1 SGHRS and CDR2 YFSETQ. In DNA form, the CDR3 reads TGCGCCAGCAGCCCCGCCGGCAGGGGGGCGAGTGAAAAACTGTTTTTT. Translating it yields CASSPAGRGASEKLFF.

The J gene is TRBJ2-7, the V gene TRBV28; tentative D call: TRBD2 (6 bases). V gave up 4 bases and J gave up 2 bases, with 18 bases separating them. Germline CDR1 MDHEN, CDR2 SYDVKM. The CDR3 is 16 amino acids. As DNA, the CDR3 is TGTGCCAGCAGTTCTATCGTTAGCGGTTCTACCTACGAGCAGTACTTC. Translated: CASSSIVSGSTYEQYF. Full variable domain (rest looked up from reference TRBV28 and TRBJ2-7): DVKVTQSSRYLVKRTGEKVFLECVQDMDHENMFWYRQDPGLGLRLIYFSYDVKMKEKGDIPEGYSVSREKKERFSLILESASTNQTSMYLCASSSIVSGSTYEQYFGPGTRLTVT.

V gene TRBV2 combines with J gene TRBJ2-3, with TRBD1 matching 7 bases. Germline V gene data show CDR1 as SNHLY and CDR2 as FYNNEI. The CDR3 totals 15 residues. Trimming took 6 bases from V and 0 from J; bases not matched to a gene: 6. The CDR3 sequence is CASRPDRASTDTQYF. For the CDR3, the DNA is TGTGCCAGCAGACCCGACAGGGCTAGCACAGATACGCAGTATTTT.

V usage is TRBV11-2 and J usage is TRBJ1-1, with 11 positions matching TRBD1. CDR3 length equals 18 residues. With 3 bases clipped from V and 2 bases from J, the junction kept 11 bases outside the gene matches. Germline V CDR1 and CDR2: SGHAT, FQNNGV. CDR3 sequence: CASSFSFGQGAFNTEAFF. DNA of the CDR3: TGTGCCAGCAGCTTTTCCTTTGGACAGGGGGCGTTTAACACTGAAGCTTTCTTT.

This chain connects TRBV6-5 to TRBJ2-3; D unclear. Germline V gives CDR1 MNHEY, CDR2 SVGAGI. The CDR3 is 13 amino acids. V gave up 6 bases and J gave up 4 bases, with 11 bases separating them. For the CDR3, the DNA is TGTGCCAGCAGCCCAGGACCCGCAGATACGCAGTATTTT. This sequence encodes CASSPGPADTQYF.

A single count supports this clone. J is TRBJ2-7 and V is TRBV10-3; the match to TRBD2 covers 8 bases. The germline V gene has CDR1 ENHRY and CDR2 SYGVKD. CDR3 length: 15 residues. V was pared by 0 bases and J by 5 bases, with 6 bases of the junction left unmatched. CDR3: CAISESPGGIHEQYF. Written as DNA, the CDR3 is TGTGCCATCAGTGAGTCGCCGGGAGGGATCCACGAGCAGTACTTC.

The rearrangement uses TRBV28 and TRBJ2-7; D is uncertain. V was clipped by 7 bases and J by 0 bases, with 7 bases between them. The V gene's germline CDR1 is MDHEN and CDR2 SYDVKM. This CDR3 is built from 12 residues. This CDR3 reads CASTASSYEQYV. The CDR3 coding sequence is TGTGCCAGCACGGCGAGCTCCTACGAGCAGTACGTC.

V usage is TRBV5-6 and J usage is TRBJ1-2; D remains ambiguous. Trimming cost V 0 bases and J 4 bases, with 10 bases left between them. Germline loops: CDR1 SGHDT, CDR2 YYEEEE. The CDR3 spans 14 residues. The CDR3 DNA is TGTGCCAGCAGCTTGGGGAGAAGTTCCTATGGCTACACCTTC. It codes for CASSLGRSSYGYTF.

This chain connects TRBV18 to TRBJ1-2; a weak D match, TRBD1 (6 bases). The V gene lost 3 bases and the J gene lost 8 bases, with 16 bases spanning the gap. CDR1 is KGHSH and CDR2 is LQKENI in the germline V gene. The length of the CDR3 is 14 residues. DNA of the CDR3: TGTGCCAGCTCACCTTCGGAACAGGGCGCCGGCTACACCTTC. Translated: CASSPSEQGAGYTF.

The chain employs TRBV5-1 and TRBJ2-3; 14 nucleotides line up with TRBD2. The CDR3 length is 18 residues. V shed 3 bases and J 0 bases; nucleotides not matched to a gene: 6. Per germline, CDR1 SGHRS and CDR2 YFSETQ. The CDR3 nucleotides read TGCGCCAGCAGCTCCGGACTAGCGGGGGGTTCTAGCACAGATACGCAGTATTTT. This gives the protein CASSSGLAGGSSTDTQYF.

This chain connects TRBV2 to TRBJ1-3; no definite D call. Per germline, CDR1 SNHLY and CDR2 FYNNEI. V was shortened by 3 bases and J by 3 bases, with 6 bases between the two germline ends. This CDR3 contains 13 residues. Here the CDR3 DNA reads TGTGCCAGCAGTGAGGGAGGTGGAAACACCATATATTTT. Protein: CASSEGGGNTIYF.

The table lists this clone with a few counts. V and J are TRBV7-2 and TRBJ1-1; unclear D gene. Germline V CDR1 and CDR2: SGHTA, FQGNSA. The CDR3 runs to 12 residues. The V end was cut by 5 bases, the J end by 7 bases, with 11 bases between. This CDR3 is CASSRRAGEAFF. As DNA, the CDR3 is TGTGCCAGCAGCCGAAGGGCAGGTGAAGCTTTCTTT.

CDR3 coding DNA: TGCGCCAGCAGCCCTTGGTGGGGGGGGACTAGTACCCCCAGGGAGCTGTTTTTT. This translates into CASSPWWGGTSTPRELFF. The chain is built from TRBV5-1 and TRBJ2-2; 8 nucleotides match TRBD2. There are 18 residues in the CDR3. The V gene end was trimmed by 4 bases and the J gene end by 9 bases; junction bases not matched to a gene: 20. The V gene's germline CDR1 is SGHRS and CDR2 YFSETQ.

This clone was observed a few times. The chain has TRBV28 and TRBJ1-1; tentatively, D is TRBD1 (5 bases). Germline lookup yields CDR1 MDHEN and CDR2 SYDVKM. This CDR3 is built from 14 residues. V was pared by 6 bases and J by 3 bases, with 14 bases between. CDR3 bases: TGTGCCAGCAGCCGTAGGGGCGGTTACACTGAAGCTTTCTTT. This encodes CASSRRGGYTEAFF.

The CDR3 protein is CASSRTFPGQGASNTGELFF. The CDR3 DNA follows: TGTGCCAGCTCACGGACATTCCCGGGACAGGGGGCCTCGAACACCGGGGAGCTGTTTTTT. The V gene is TRBV18, the J gene TRBJ2-2, with TRBD1 identical over 12 bases. Germline V CDR1 and CDR2: KGHSH, LQKENI. This CDR3 region has 20 residues. The V gene end was trimmed by 4 bases and the J gene end by 0 bases; junction bases not matched to a gene: 12. Variable domain in full (rest from reference TRBV18 and TRBJ2-2): NAGVMQNPRHLVRRRGQEARLRCSPMKGHSHVYWYRQLPEEGLKFMVYLQKENIIDESGMPKERFSAEFPKEGPSILRIQQVVRGDSAAYFCASSRTFPGQGASNTGELFFGEGSRLTVL.

This chain connects TRBV15 to TRBJ1-5; possibly TRBD1 for D (6 bases). In germline, CDR1 is LNHNV, CDR2 YYDKDF (reference sequence). Trimming left V 5 bases short and J 6 bases short, with 8 bases between. CDR3 length: 12 amino acids. CDR3: CATSPGAQPQHF. As DNA, the CDR3 is TGTGCCACCAGCCCGGGGGCTCAGCCCCAGCATTTT. Variable domain in full (rest from reference TRBV15 and TRBJ1-5): DAMVIQNPRYQVTQFGKPVTLSCSQTLNHNVMYWYQQKSSQAPKLLFHYYDKDFNNEADTPDNFQSRRPNTSFCFLDIRSPGLGDTAMYLCATSPGAQPQHFGDGTRLSIL.

The chain couples TRBV7-8 to TRBJ1-6, with a possible D match to TRBD1 (5 bases). This CDR3 has 13 amino acids. CDR1 and CDR2 (germline): SGHVS, FQNEAQ. Between the trimmed V and J ends, which lost 4 bases and 10 bases, there was a span of 11 bases. CDR3 in DNA: TGTGCCAGCAGCTCCCAGGGAGACTCACCCCTCCACTTT. Protein sequence: CASSSQGDSPLHF.

V gene TRBV27 combines with J gene TRBJ1-2; possible D gene TRBD1, 5 bases. The CDR3 sequence is 13 residues long. Germline assignment: CDR1 MNHEY and CDR2 SMNVEV (reference sequence). Trimming removed 4 bases from V and 7 bases from J, with 13 bases in between. The DNA of the CDR3 is TGTGCCAGCAGTTCGGGGGGGTTTGGTGGCTACACCTTC. Translated: CASSSGGFGGYTF.